The rows below give T cell receptor beta chains drawn from one sample of a study of OX40 agonist ivuxolimab in advanced cancers. Sequenced by immunoSEQ multiplex PCR; TCRdb stores in-frame clones only, minus some. The sample shows about 19,000 clones, 65% to 70% of them seen only once. This material consisted of CD4+ or CD8+ T cells sorted from blood, taken in a trial of the OX40 agonist ivuxolimab. These receptors all stem from an adult with an advanced solid tumor such as melanoma, head and neck, liver or kidney cancer. CDR3s include the opening cysteine and the closing phenylalanine or tryptophan. A D gene is named only where the DNA matches it firmly. Rows may omit the clone size; those that give it use once, few, many or a size class.

v_gene	d_gene	len	abundance	j_gene	CDR3nt	CDR3aa
TRBV27	-	14	-	TRBJ2-4	TGTGCCAGCCAACCTGGAGGGGGAATAAACATTCAGTACTTC	CASQPGGGINIQYF
TRBV6-5	-	13	-	TRBJ2-1	TGTGCCAGCAGTTCAGATATAGGTTTTGAGCAGTTCTTC	CASSSDIGFEQFF
TRBV9	-	15	-	TRBJ1-6	TGTGCCAGCAGCGTAGGCTCGGGCCCGATATCACCCCTCCACTTT	CASSVGSGPISPLHF
TRBV28	-	14	-	TRBJ1-2	TGTGCCAGCAGGTTAAGGACCCCTAACTATGGCTACACCTTC	CASRLRTPNYGYTF
TRBV28	-	13	-	TRBJ2-7	TGTGCCAGCAGTCGTCAGGGCTCCTACGAGCAGTACTTC	CASSRQGSYEQYF
TRBV6-6	TRBD1	10	few	TRBJ1-2	TGTGCCAGCCAGGGGGACGGCTACACCTTC	CASQGDGYTF
TRBV6-1	-	15	-	TRBJ1-5	TGTGCCAGCAGCCCCGTGGGGGCAGCCAATCAGCCCCAGCATTTT	CASSPVGAANQPQHF
TRBV6-5	-	13	-	TRBJ1-2	TGTGCCAGCAGTTACGTTGCAGGGGCTGGCTACACCTTC	CASSYVAGAGYTF
TRBV28	-	14	-	TRBJ2-1	TGTGCCAGCAGTTTCGGGGACCTTACCTCAGAGCAGTTCTTC	CASSFGDLTSEQFF
TRBV28	TRBD1	14	large	TRBJ2-2	TGTGCCAGCAGCTTGACAGGGGACACCGGGGAGCTGTTTTTT	CASSLTGDTGELFF
TRBV28	TRBD1	17	-	TRBJ1-6	TGTGCCAGCAGTTCTCTACAGGGGGCCGCCTATAATTCACCCCTCCACTTT	CASSSLQGAAYNSPLHF
TRBV4-3	TRBD1	15	medium-sized	TRBJ1-1	TGCGCCAGCAGCCAAGAAACAGGGGATAGCACTGAAGCTTTCTTT	CASSQETGDSTEAFF
TRBV7-9	TRBD2	16	-	TRBJ2-2	TGTGCCAGCAGCCCTCTAGCGGGAGGGGTCACCGGGGAGCTGTTTTTT	CASSPLAGGVTGELFF
TRBV15	-	16	medium-sized	TRBJ2-1	TGTGCCACCAGCAGAGAAGGACGGGACCAATACAATGAGCAGTTCTTC	CATSREGRDQYNEQFF
TRBV7-6	TRBD2	19	-	TRBJ2-1	TGTGCCAGCAGCTTAGATGGGACTAGCGGGGCCCCCGGGTACAATGAGCAGTTCTTC	CASSLDGTSGAPGYNEQFF
TRBV20-1	-	11	-	TRBJ2-5	TGCAGTGCTGGGGGTCCAGAGACCCAGTACTTC	CSAGGPETQYF
TRBV11-2	-	12	few	TRBJ2-3	TGTGCCAGCAGCTCTCTTTCAGATACGCAGTATTTT	CASSSLSDTQYF
TRBV19	-	15	-	TRBJ2-1	TGTGCCAGTAGTGATAGCGGTGCTAACTACAATGAGCAGTTCTTC	CASSDSGANYNEQFF
TRBV6-5	TRBD1	13	medium-sized	TRBJ2-7	TGTGCCAGCAGTTACGCAGGGGGCTACGAGCAGTACTTC	CASSYAGGYEQYF
TRBV13	-	16	few	TRBJ1-3	TGTGCCAGCAGCCTACCGGGAGGCCACTCTGGAAACACCATATATTTT	CASSLPGGHSGNTIYF
TRBV11-1	-	14	once	TRBJ1-3	TGTGCCAGCAGCTCTTCCGGACCTGGAAACACCATATATTTT	CASSSSGPGNTIYF
TRBV7-2	TRBD2	13	-	TRBJ2-7	TGTGCCAGCAGGCGGGGGGTCGATTACGAGCAGTACTTC	CASRRGVDYEQYF
TRBV4-2	TRBD2	19	-	TRBJ2-3	TGTGCCAGCAGCCCCGGACTAGCGGGAGGCCCTACACGCACAGATACGCAGTATTTT	CASSPGLAGGPTRTDTQYF
TRBV6-5	-	11	-	TRBJ2-2	TGTGCCAGCAGCGAAACCGGGGAGCTGTTTTTT	CASSETGELFF
TRBV2	-	13	-	TRBJ2-7	TGTGCCAGCAGTGGGGAGACGGATTACGAGCAGTACTTC	CASSGETDYEQYF
TRBV5-4	TRBD2	15	-	TRBJ2-7	TGTGCCAGCAGCGGATCTAGCGGGGTTGCCTACGAGCAGTACTTC	CASSGSSGVAYEQYF